These T cell receptor beta chains were read from a single sample in a study of T cell responses to AZD1222 COVID-19 vaccine. TCRdb's table, derived via immunoSEQ multiplex PCR, lists solely in-frame clones and lacks some. The sample shows about 170,000 clones, 85% to 90% of them seen only once. Sequencing was performed on peripheral blood, taken on day 0 of AZD1222 vaccination. The source is an adult in good health. The CDR3 runs from the conserved cysteine through the conserved F or W.

V: TRBV10-3
J: TRBJ1-4
CDR3: CAISESRDGGPNEKLFF

V: TRBV15
J: TRBJ1-2
CDR3: CATSRDTGNYGYTF

V: TRBV19
J: TRBJ2-1
CDR3: CASSITGSPYNEQFF

V: TRBV29-1
J: TRBJ1-1
CDR3: CSVTGQLNTEAFF

V: TRBV19
J: TRBJ2-2
CDR3: CASSIGGSNTGELFF

V: TRBV5-4
J: TRBJ2-7
CDR3: CASSLGGSGVALGQYF

V: TRBV28
J: TRBJ2-7
CDR3: CASSLVGLVYEQYF

V: TRBV7-2
J: TRBJ1-5
CDR3: CASSSGTGGQQPQHF

V: TRBV11-3
J: TRBJ2-7
CDR3: CASSLTRTGGEQYF

V: TRBV27
J: TRBJ1-5
CDR3: CASSTGGTPQHF

V: TRBV4-2
J: TRBJ1-3
CDR3: CASSQSEGALDTIYF

V: TRBV12-3/TRBV12-4
J: TRBJ1-1
CDR3: CASSVGGRTEAFF

V: TRBV19
J: TRBJ1-1
CDR3: CASSQGPGTEAFF

V: TRBV12-3/TRBV12-4
J: TRBJ2-5
CDR3: CASRGDGGAQYF

V: TRBV9
J: TRBJ2-5
CDR3: CASSAGLAGGGQETQYF

V: TRBV24-1
J: TRBJ2-1
CDR3: CATSWTSGSLGDEQFF

V: TRBV6-5
J: TRBJ1-5
CDR3: CASRPESNQPQHF

V: TRBV28
J: TRBJ2-1
CDR3: CASGEGSSYNEQFF

V: TRBV30
J: TRBJ2-7
CDR3: CACTPGQGRYEQYF

V: TRBV6-5
J: TRBJ1-6
CDR3: CASSYSLSGDGSPLHF

V: TRBV6-1
J: TRBJ1-3
CDR3: CASSEATGPSGNTIYF

V: TRBV6-2/TRBV6-3
J: TRBJ1-1
CDR3: CASSYSRAVRAEAFF

V: TRBV9
J: TRBJ1-1
CDR3: CASSVAPMNTEAFF

V: TRBV19
J: TRBJ2-2
CDR3: CASSIGGSHGELFF

V: TRBV15
J: TRBJ1-5
CDR3: CATSTTRAGRGELDQPQHF

V: TRBV4-3
J: TRBJ1-2
CDR3: CASSHSPPQDFGYTF

V: TRBV27
J: TRBJ2-3
CDR3: CASSLSPEVGQYF

V: TRBV27
J: TRBJ2-2
CDR3: CASSPSTGGGTGELFF

V: TRBV30
J: TRBJ1-2
CDR3: CAWGTPNYGYTF

V: TRBV11-2
J: TRBJ2-7
CDR3: CASSLELAGRGEQYF

V: TRBV5-4
J: TRBJ1-6
CDR3: CASSLSAGSPPLHF

V: TRBV4-3
J: TRBJ1-2
CDR3: CASSQTGQGASGYTF

V: TRBV4-3
J: TRBJ2-5
CDR3: CASSHTPGRLAGGKETQYF

V: TRBV7-6
J: TRBJ1-2
CDR3: CASSLSGSNYGYTF

V: TRBV9
J: TRBJ2-5
CDR3: CASSVVGQGTETQYF

V: TRBV7-2
J: TRBJ1-5
CDR3: CATGDYSNQPQHF

V: TRBV28
J: TRBJ2-7
CDR3: CASRGGQGIKSAYF

V: TRBV7-9
J: TRBJ1-2
CDR3: CASSGQFYGYTF

V: TRBV12-2
J: TRBJ1-1
CDR3: CASRSITEQGASDTEAFF

V: TRBV18
J: TRBJ1-4
CDR3: CASSPQPIKGSGEKLFF

V: TRBV7-2
J: TRBJ1-5
CDR3: CASSAGNSNQPQHF

V: TRBV10-2
J: TRBJ2-5
CDR3: CASSRRDAGQETQYF

V: TRBV6-5
J: TRBJ1-1
CDR3: CASSDRWNTEAFF

V: TRBV29-1
J: TRBJ2-5
CDR3: CSVEEAAGLRETQYF

V: TRBV6-1
J: TRBJ1-2
CDR3: CASSEQGAGYGYTF

V: TRBV5-1
J: TRBJ1-1
CDR3: CASSQAGGFAEAFF

V: TRBV5-5
J: TRBJ1-4
CDR3: CASSLAGNRVDEKLFF